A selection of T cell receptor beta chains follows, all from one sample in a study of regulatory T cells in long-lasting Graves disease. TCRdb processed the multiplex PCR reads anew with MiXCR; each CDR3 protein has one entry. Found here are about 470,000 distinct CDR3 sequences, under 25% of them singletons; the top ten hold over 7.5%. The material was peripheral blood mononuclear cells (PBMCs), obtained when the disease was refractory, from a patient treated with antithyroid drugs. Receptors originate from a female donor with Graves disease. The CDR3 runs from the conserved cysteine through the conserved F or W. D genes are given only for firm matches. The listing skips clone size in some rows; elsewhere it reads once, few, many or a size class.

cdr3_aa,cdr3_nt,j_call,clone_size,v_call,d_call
CASSYGTGWYEQYF,TGTGCCAGCAGTTACGGGACAGGGTGGTACGAGCAGTACTTC,TRBJ2-7,many,TRBV6-5,TRBD1
CASSEARGHEQYF,TGTGCCAGCAGTGAAGCCCGGGGGCACGAGCAGTACTTC,TRBJ2-7,few,TRBV6-1,.
CASSRLMRATNTGELFF,TGTGCCAGCAGCCGACTGATGAGGGCCACGAACACCGGGGAGCTGTTTTTT,TRBJ2-2,few,TRBV7-8,.
CASSQGHSNTEAFF,TGCGCCAGCAGTCAGGGACACTCAAACACTGAAGCTTTCTTT,TRBJ1-1,.,TRBV4-1,.
CSVEGLAGRSYNEQFF,TGCAGCGTTGAGGGACTAGCGGGACGCTCCTACAATGAGCAGTTCTTC,TRBJ2-1,.,TRBV29-1,TRBD2
CASSLKGVGEKLFF,TGTGCCAGCAGTTTAAAGGGTGTAGGCGAAAAACTGTTTTTT,TRBJ1-4,many,TRBV27,.
CASSIKLTSGFRHEQYF,TGTGCCAGTAGTATTAAGCTAACTAGCGGTTTCCGCCACGAGCAGTACTTC,TRBJ2-7,few,TRBV19,TRBD2
CASTPGGGNSGANVLTF,TGTGCCAGTACCCCGGGTGGTGGAAACTCTGGGGCCAACGTCCTGACTTTC,TRBJ2-6,.,TRBV19,.
CASTKGSNDEQYF,TGTGCCAGTACCAAGGGGAGTAACGACGAGCAGTACTTC,TRBJ2-7,few,TRBV19,.
CASTPGNLGNQPQHF,TGTGCCAGCACCCCAGGGAATCTGGGCAATCAGCCCCAGCATTTT,TRBJ1-5,many,TRBV6-1,.
CATRSGPTNEKLFF,TGTGCCACCAGATCAGGTCCGACTAATGAAAAACTGTTTTTT,TRBJ1-4,many,TRBV15,.
CACPFQGNIQYF,TGTGCCTGTCCTTTTCAGGGAAACATTCAGTACTTC,TRBJ2-4,few,TRBV30,.
CASSLSRMGLMEQYF,TGTGCCAGCAGCTTATCCCGGATGGGGCTCATGGAGCAGTACTTC,TRBJ2-7,many,TRBV7-8,.
CASSLPGQGINEQFF,TGTGCCAGCAGCCTCCCGGGACAGGGTATCAATGAGCAGTTCTTC,TRBJ2-1,.,TRBV7-9,TRBD1
CASSLRSWDRGSEKLFF,TGTGCCAGCAGTTTACGCTCCTGGGACAGGGGGTCCGAAAAACTGTTTTTT,TRBJ1-4,many,TRBV28,TRBD1
CASSIAGRDSYEQYF,TGTGCCAGTAGTATAGCGGGGCGGGACTCCTACGAGCAGTACTTC,TRBJ2-7,many,TRBV19,.
CSVEGTGESYEQYF,TGCAGCGTTGAAGGGACAGGGGAATCCTACGAGCAGTACTTC,TRBJ2-7,many,TRBV29-1,TRBD1
CASSQEGRGHYEQYF,TGTGCCAGCAGCCAAGAAGGCAGGGGGCACTACGAGCAGTACTTC,TRBJ2-7,.,TRBV14,TRBD1
CASSYSSGLEGGELFF,TGTGCCAGCAGTTACTCATCCGGTCTAGAGGGCGGGGAGCTGTTTTTT,TRBJ2-2,.,TRBV6-5,.
CASRRQTGYYEQYF,TGTGCCAGCAGACGTCAGACAGGTTACTACGAGCAGTACTTC,TRBJ2-7,few,TRBV7-8,.
CATHAQGAGQPQHF,TGTGCCACCCACGCGCAGGGGGCCGGTCAGCCCCAGCATTTT,TRBJ1-5,many,TRBV6-1,TRBD1
CASSLKGDKETQYF,TGTGCCAGCAGCCTAAAAGGGGACAAAGAGACCCAGTACTTC,TRBJ2-5,.,TRBV9,.